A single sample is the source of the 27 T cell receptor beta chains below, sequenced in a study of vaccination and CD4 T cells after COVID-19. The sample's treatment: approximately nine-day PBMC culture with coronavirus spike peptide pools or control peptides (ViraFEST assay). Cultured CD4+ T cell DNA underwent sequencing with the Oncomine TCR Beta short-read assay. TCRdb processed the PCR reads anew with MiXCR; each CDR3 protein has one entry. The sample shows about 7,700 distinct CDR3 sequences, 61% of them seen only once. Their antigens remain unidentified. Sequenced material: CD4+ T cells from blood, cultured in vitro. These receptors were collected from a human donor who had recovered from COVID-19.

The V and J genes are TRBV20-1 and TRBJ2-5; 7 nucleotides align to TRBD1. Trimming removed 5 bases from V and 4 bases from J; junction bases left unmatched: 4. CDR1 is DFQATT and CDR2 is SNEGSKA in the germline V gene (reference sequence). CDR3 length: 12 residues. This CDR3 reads CSARQGGETQYF. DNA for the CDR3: TGCAGTGCTCGACAGGGTGGAGAGACCCAGTACTTC.

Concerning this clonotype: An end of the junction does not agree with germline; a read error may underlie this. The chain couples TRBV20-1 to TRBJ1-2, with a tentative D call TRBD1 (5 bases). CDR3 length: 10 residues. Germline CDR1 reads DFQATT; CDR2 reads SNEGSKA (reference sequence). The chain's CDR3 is CSARGGIEVF. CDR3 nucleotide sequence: TGCAGTGCTAGAGGGGGGATAGAGGTCTTC.

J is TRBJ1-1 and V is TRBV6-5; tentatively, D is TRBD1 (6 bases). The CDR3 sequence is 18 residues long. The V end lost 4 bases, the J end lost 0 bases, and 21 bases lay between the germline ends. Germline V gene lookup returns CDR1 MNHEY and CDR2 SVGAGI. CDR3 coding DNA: TGTGCCAGCAGTTCGGGAAGAGGGGGACTGGGGATGAACACTGAAGCTTTCTTT. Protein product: CASSSGRGGLGMNTEAFF.

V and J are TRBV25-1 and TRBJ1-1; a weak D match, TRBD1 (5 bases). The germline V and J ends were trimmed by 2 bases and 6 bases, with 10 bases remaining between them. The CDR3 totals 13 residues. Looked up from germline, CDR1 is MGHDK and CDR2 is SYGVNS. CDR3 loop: CASSEPGEAEAFF. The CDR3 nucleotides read TGTGCCAGCAGTGAACCGGGGGAGGCTGAAGCTTTCTTT.

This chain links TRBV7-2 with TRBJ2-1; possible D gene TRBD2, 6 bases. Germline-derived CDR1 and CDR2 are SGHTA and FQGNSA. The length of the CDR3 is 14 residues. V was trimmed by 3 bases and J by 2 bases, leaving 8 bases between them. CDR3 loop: CASSFRTTYNEQFF. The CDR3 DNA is TGTGCCAGCAGCTTCCGGACTACCTACAATGAGCAGTTCTTC. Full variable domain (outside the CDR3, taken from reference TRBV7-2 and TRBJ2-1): GAGVSQSPSNKVTEKGKDVELRCDPISGHTALYWYRQSLGQGLEFLIYFQGNSAPDKSGLPSDRFSAERTGGSVSTLTIQRTQQEDSAVYLCASSFRTTYNEQFFGPGTRLTVL.

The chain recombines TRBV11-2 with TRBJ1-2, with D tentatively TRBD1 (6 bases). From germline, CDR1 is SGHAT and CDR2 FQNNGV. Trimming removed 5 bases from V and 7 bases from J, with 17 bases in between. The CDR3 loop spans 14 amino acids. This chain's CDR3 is CASSPITGWSGYTF. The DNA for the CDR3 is TGTGCCAGCAGCCCAATTACAGGGTGGAGTGGCTACACCTTC.

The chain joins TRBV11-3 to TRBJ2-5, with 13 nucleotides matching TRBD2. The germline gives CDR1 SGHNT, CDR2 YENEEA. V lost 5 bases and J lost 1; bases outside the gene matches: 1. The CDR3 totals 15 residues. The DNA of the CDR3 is TGTGCCAGCAGCACTAGCGGGGGGGTCCAAGAGACCCAGTACTTC. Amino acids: CASSTSGGVQETQYF.

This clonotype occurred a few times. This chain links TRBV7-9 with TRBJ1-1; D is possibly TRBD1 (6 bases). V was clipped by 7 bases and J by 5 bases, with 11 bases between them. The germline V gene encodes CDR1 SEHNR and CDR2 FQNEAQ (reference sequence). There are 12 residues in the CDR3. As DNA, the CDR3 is TGTGCCAGCAACCCTCAGGGGACTGAAGCTTTCTTT. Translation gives CASNPQGTEAFF.

CDR3 nucleotides: TGTGCCATCAGTACGAGCGGGAGCCCTGGTGATACGCAGTATTTT. It yields the protein CAISTSGSPGDTQYF. This chain links TRBV10-3 with TRBJ2-3; 8 positions agree with TRBD2. The V gene's germline CDR1 is ENHRY and CDR2 SYGVKD. The CDR3 is 15 residues long. The ends lost 5 bases at V and 6 bases at J; junction bases unmatched: 10.

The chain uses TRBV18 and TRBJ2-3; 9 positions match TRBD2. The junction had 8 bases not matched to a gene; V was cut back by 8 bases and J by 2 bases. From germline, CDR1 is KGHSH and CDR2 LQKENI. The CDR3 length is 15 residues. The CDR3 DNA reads TGTGCCAGCCGCGGGAGGGGCCCTTACACAGATACGCAGTATTTT. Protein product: CASRGRGPYTDTQYF.

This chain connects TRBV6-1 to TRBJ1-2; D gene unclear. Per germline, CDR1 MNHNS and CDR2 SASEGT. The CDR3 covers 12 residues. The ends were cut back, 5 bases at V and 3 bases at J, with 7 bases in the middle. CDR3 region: CASSQWDYGYTF. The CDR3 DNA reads TGTGCCAGCAGTCAGTGGGACTATGGCTACACCTTC.

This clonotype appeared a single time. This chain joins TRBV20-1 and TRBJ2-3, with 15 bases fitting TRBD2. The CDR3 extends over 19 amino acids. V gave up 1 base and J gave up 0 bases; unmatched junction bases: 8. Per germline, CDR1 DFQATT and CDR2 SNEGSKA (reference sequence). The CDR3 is CSARGGSGLAGGSTDTQYF. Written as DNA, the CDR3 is TGCAGTGCTAGAGGGGGATCAGGACTAGCGGGAGGGAGCACAGATACGCAGTATTTT.

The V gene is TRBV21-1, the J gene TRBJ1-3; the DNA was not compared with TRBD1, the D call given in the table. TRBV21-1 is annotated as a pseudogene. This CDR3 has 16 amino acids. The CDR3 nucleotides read TGTGCCAGCAGCAAAGGAGGACAGGGGTGTGGAAACACCATATATTTT. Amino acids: CASSKGGQGCGNTIYF.

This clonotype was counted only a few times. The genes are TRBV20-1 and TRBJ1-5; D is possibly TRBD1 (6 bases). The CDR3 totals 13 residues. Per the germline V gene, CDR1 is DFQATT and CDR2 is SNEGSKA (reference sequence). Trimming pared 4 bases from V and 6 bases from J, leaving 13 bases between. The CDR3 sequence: CSAIAGARQPQHF. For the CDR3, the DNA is TGCAGTGCTATTGCGGGGGCACGTCAGCCCCAGCATTTT.

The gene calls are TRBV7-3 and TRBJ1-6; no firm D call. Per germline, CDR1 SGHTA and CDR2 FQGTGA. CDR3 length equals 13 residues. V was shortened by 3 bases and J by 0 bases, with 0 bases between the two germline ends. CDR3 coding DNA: TGTGCCAGCAGCTTCTCCTATAATTCACCCCTCCACTTT. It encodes CASSFSYNSPLHF.

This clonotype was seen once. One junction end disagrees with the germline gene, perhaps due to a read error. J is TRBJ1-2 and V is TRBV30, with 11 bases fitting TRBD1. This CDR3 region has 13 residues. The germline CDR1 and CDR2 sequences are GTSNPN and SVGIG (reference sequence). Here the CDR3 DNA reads TGTGCCGGGACAGGGGGGGATAACTATGACTACACCTTC. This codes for CAGTGGDNYDYTF.

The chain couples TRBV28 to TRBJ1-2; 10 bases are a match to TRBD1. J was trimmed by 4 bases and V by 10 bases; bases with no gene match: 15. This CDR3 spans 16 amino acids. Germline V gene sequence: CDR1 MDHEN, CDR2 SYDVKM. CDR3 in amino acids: CATEPGQGIQGYGYTF. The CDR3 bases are TGTGCCACCGAACCGGGACAGGGGATTCAAGGCTATGGCTACACCTTC.

The CDR3 sequence is CASSLLGANTEAFF. CDR3 nucleotide sequence: TGTGCCAGCAGCTTACTGGGGGCGAACACTGAAGCTTTCTTT. This chain links TRBV7-9 with TRBJ1-1, with D maybe TRBD1 (6 bases). Germline CDR1 reads SEHNR; CDR2 reads FQNEAQ (reference sequence). The CDR3 contains 14 residues. V was pared by 2 bases and J by 1 base, with 8 bases between.

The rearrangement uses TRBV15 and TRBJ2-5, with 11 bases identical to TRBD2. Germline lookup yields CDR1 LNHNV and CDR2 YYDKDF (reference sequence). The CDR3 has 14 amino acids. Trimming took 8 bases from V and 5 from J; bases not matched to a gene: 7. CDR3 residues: CATGLAGGRETQYF. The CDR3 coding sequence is TGTGCCACCGGCTTAGCGGGGGGGCGGGAGACCCAGTACTTC.

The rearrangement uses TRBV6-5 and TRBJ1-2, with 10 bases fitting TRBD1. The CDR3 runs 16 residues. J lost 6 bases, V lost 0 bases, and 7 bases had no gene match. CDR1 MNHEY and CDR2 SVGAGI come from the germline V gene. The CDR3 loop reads CASSYSGRTGGNGYTF. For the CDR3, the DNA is TGTGCCAGCAGTTACTCAGGGCGGACAGGGGGAAATGGCTACACCTTC.

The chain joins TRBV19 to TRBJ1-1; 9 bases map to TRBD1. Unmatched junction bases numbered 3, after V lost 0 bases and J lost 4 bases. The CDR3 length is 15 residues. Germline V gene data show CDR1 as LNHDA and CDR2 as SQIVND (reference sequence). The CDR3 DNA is TGTGCCAGTAGTATAGAGGGACAGGGTGGCACTGAAGCTTTCTTT. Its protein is CASSIEGQGGTEAFF.

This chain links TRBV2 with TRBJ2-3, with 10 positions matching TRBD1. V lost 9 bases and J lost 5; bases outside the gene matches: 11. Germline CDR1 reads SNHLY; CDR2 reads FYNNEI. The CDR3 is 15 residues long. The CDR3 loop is CARGWTGGREDTQYF. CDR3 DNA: TGTGCCAGAGGATGGACAGGGGGTAGAGAAGATACGCAGTATTTT.

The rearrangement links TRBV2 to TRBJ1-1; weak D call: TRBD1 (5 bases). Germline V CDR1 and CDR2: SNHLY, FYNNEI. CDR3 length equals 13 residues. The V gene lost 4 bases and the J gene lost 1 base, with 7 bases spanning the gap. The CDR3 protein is CASSVRGNTEAFF. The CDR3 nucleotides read TGTGCCAGCAGTGTGAGGGGGAACACTGAAGCTTTCTTT.

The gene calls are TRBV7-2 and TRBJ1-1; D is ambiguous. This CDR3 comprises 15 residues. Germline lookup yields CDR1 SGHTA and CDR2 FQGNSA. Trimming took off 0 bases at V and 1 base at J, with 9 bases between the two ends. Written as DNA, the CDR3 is TGTGCCAGCAGCTTAGCCCCCGGACGGAACACTGAAGCTTTCTTT. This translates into CASSLAPGRNTEAFF.

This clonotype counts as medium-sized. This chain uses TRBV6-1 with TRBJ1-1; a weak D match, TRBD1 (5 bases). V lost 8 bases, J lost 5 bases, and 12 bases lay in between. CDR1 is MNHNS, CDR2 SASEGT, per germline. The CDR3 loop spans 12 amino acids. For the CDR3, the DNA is TGTGCCAGCGGTGGGGGGAGTACTGAAGCTTTCTTT. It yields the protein CASGGGSTEAFF.

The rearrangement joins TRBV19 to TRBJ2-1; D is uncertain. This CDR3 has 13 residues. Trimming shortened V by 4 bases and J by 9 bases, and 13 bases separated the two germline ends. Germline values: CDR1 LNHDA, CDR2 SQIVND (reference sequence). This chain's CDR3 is CASSTSDGAEQFF. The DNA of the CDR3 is TGTGCCAGTAGTACCAGTGACGGTGCTGAGCAGTTCTTC.

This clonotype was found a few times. Here the CDR3 DNA reads TGTGCCAGCAGTTACAGGGACAGGGGGACGGGCTACACCTTC. This sequence encodes CASSYRDRGTGYTF. J is TRBJ1-2 and V is TRBV27; 11 bases line up with TRBD1. From germline, CDR1 is MNHEY and CDR2 SMNVEV (reference sequence). Trimming took 4 bases from V and 8 from J; bases not matched to a gene: 6. This CDR3 contains 14 residues.